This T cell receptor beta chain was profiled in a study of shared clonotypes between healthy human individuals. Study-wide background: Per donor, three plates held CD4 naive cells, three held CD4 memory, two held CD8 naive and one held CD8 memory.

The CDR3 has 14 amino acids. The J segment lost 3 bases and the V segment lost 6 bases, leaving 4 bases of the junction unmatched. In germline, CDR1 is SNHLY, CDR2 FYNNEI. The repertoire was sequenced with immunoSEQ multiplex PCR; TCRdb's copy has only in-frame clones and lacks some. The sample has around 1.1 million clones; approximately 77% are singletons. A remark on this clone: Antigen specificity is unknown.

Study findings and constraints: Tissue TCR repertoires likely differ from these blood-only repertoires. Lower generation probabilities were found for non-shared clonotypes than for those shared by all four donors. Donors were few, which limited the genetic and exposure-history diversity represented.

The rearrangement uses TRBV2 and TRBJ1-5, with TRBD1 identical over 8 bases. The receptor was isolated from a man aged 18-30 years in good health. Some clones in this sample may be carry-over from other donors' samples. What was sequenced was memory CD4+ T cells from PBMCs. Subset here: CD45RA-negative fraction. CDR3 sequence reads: CASSETGVNQPQHF. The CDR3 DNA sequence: TGTGCCAGCAGCGAGACAGGGGTCAATCAGCCCCAGCATTTT.